Below, 6 T cell receptor beta chains from the same sample are listed, as sequenced in a study of beta chain features in type 1 diabetes. Investigators reverse transcribed all isolated RNA, so they sequenced expressed TCRB transcripts. Sequenced by immunoSEQ multiplex PCR; TCRdb stores in-frame clones only, minus some. The sample shows about 360,000 clones, approximately 12% of them seen only once. The source material was naive CD4+ T cells from blood. These TCRs come from a man younger than 35 in good health.

In this sample, this clone turned up a few times. This chain uses TRBV7-2 with TRBJ2-1, with D maybe TRBD2 (5 bases). V was cut by 2 bases and J by 5 bases, with 13 bases left in between. Germline CDR1 SGHTA, CDR2 FQGNSA. The CDR3 runs 15 residues. In nucleotides, the CDR3 is TGTGCCAGCAGCTTAACCGGGAAAGTAGACAATGAGCAGTTCTTC. This translates into CASSLTGKVDNEQFF.

As concerns this clone: Other nucleotide sequences from this sample produce the same CDR3. The V and J genes are TRBV18 and TRBJ1-4, with D hard to call. The CDR3 has 13 amino acids. Per germline, CDR1 KGHSH and CDR2 LQKENI. The V gene lost 2 bases and the J gene lost 8 bases, with 9 bases spanning the gap. CDR3 in DNA: TGTGCCAGCTCACCAGGGCAGGCAGAAAAACTGTTTTTT. Its protein product is CASSPGQAEKLFF.

This clone was counted between two and nine times. The chain links TRBV28 to TRBJ1-4, with 7 bases that match TRBD1. Germline trimming cut 5 bases from V and 11 bases from J; bases unmatched to any gene: 8. This CDR3 has 13 amino acids. The germline V gene encodes CDR1 MDHEN and CDR2 SYDVKM. The CDR3 sequence is CASSPRLQGKLFF. In DNA, the CDR3 is TGTGCCAGCAGTCCGAGGTTACAGGGGAAACTGTTTTTT.

V gene TRBV29-1 combines with J gene TRBJ2-4; weak D call: TRBD1 (7 bases). This CDR3 comprises 14 residues. Between the trimmed V and J ends, which lost 4 bases and 2 bases, there was a span of 12 bases. Germline V lookup: CDR1 SQVTM, CDR2 ANQGSEA. CDR3 nucleotides: TGCAGCGTTGTTCAGGGGGGAACCAAAAACATTCAGTACTTC. Translating it yields CSVVQGGTKNIQYF.

The chain carries TRBV30 and TRBJ2-5; 8 nucleotides match TRBD1. V was pared by 2 bases and J by 9 bases, with 8 bases of the junction left unmatched. The CDR3 covers 13 residues. Germline V gene data show CDR1 as GTSNPN and CDR2 as SVGIG (reference sequence). CDR3 loop: CAWSSDRAAAQYF. DNA of the CDR3: TGTGCCTGGAGTTCGGACAGGGCGGCGGCCCAGTACTTC.

In its sample, this clone was seen a few times. The chain uses TRBV11-2 and TRBJ2-7, with 14 bases lining up with TRBD2. The germline gives CDR1 SGHAT, CDR2 FQNNGV. J was trimmed by 0 bases and V by 4 bases; bases with no gene match: 2. This CDR3 contains 16 residues. The CDR3 spells CASSWGLAGVSYEQYF. As DNA, the CDR3 is TGTGCCAGCAGCTGGGGACTAGCGGGGGTCTCCTACGAGCAGTACTTC.